This T cell receptor (beta chain) is from a study of OX40 agonist ivuxolimab in advanced cancers. Sequenced by immunoSEQ multiplex PCR; TCRdb stores in-frame clones only, minus some. Here the sample spans roughly 20,000 clones, about 86% being singletons. The CDR3 is made up of 15 amino acids. V was pared by 5 bases and J by 6 bases, with 12 bases of the junction left unmatched. Germline V gives CDR1 SEHNR, CDR2 FQNEAQ (reference sequence). The material was CD4+ or CD8+ T cells sorted from blood, obtained in a trial of the OX40 agonist ivuxolimab. V and J are TRBV7-9 and TRBJ1-2; 7 nucleotides agree with TRBD1. The TCR was taken from an adult with an advanced solid tumor such as melanoma, head and neck, liver or kidney cancer. The chain's CDR3 is CASSKTAAGGHGYTF. The CDR3 bases are TGTGCCAGCAGCAAAACAGCGGCAGGGGGGCATGGCTACACCTTC.